This TCR beta chain is from a study of blood T cell repertoires in COVID-19. Seattle participants joined during active infection and were tracked over time. CDR1 and CDR2 (germline): SGHVS, FQNEAQ. This CDR3 is 12 amino acids long. V was pared by 8 bases and J by 7 bases, with 12 bases between. In the original processing: Nucleated cell counts were estimated from reference gene primer amplification. Measured with immunoSEQ multiplex PCR; TCRdb has only the in-frame clones, and not every one. D and trimming were read from the DNA, whereas the V and J calls and clone size are those reported in that table. Altogether roughly 150,000 clones are present, more than 75% being singletons, with the ten largest covering roughly 2.4%.

The V gene is TRBV7-8, the J gene TRBJ1-5; D possibly corresponds to TRBD1 (5 bases). Specimen: peripheral blood. This receptor was obtained from a woman older than 75 with COVID-19, enrolled during active disease. CDR3: CASGGGPQPQHF. As DNA, the CDR3 is TGTGCCAGCGGGGGAGGGCCCCAGCCCCAGCATTTT. The full variable domain, its missing parts supplied by reference TRBV7-8 and TRBJ1-5, is GAGVSQSPRYKVAKRGQDVALRCDPISGHVSLFWYQQALGQGPEFLTYFQNEAQLDKSGLPSDRFFAERPEGSVSTLKIQRTQQEDSAVYLCASGGGPQPQHFGDGTRLSIL.